This TCR beta chain was sequenced in a study of regulatory T cells in long-lasting Graves disease. As for time point: persistent/refractory GD, antithyroid drugs over 5 years with positive TRAb. Preparation of the TCR library used RNA extracted from PBMCs. Study-wide points: It was peripheral blood alone, not thyroid tissue, that was studied.

The sample holds a few counts of this clonotype. Its target is unknown. Germline V CDR1 and CDR2: LGHDT, YNNKEL (reference sequence). CDR3 size: 13 residues. Trimming removed 5 bases from V and 4 bases from J, with 9 bases in between. Investigators prepared the TCR beta libraries by applying iRepertoire HTBI primers and Arm-PCR of CDR3 regions. TCRdb reanalysed the multiplex PCR reads using MiXCR and keeps one entry per CDR3 protein. The sample lists about 300,000 distinct CDR3 sequences; around 21% were seen once. The rearrangement uses TRBV3-1 and TRBJ1-5; D remains unclear. The sample was peripheral blood mononuclear cells (PBMCs), taken when the disease was refractory, from a patient treated with antithyroid drugs. The origin of this receptor is a female donor with Graves disease. In nucleotides, the CDR3 is TGTGCCAGCAGCAAGGACCGAAATCAGCCCCAGCATTTT. Its translation: CASSKDRNQPQHF.